This T cell receptor beta chain is drawn from a study of T cell repertoires in cytomegalovirus infection. Overall study context: From public TCR beta signatures came an indication of both CMV infection and matching HLA type.

In regard to this clonotype: Its specificity is unknown.

TCRdb processed the reads anew with MiXCR; each CDR3 protein has one entry. The sample has hundreds of thousands of distinct CDR3 sequences, more than 30% seen once. CDR3 length: 15 amino acids. CDR1 is SGHVS, CDR2 FQNEAQ, per germline. The V segment lost 6 bases and the J segment 7 bases; nucleotides outside the gene matches: 10. This specimen was cultured PBMCs, taken from culture after CMV antigen stimulation. The chain uses TRBV7-8 and TRBJ2-1; 9 positions agree with TRBD2. The receptor was isolated from a human donor in good health (CMV status not recorded). Some clones in this sample may be carry-over from other donors' samples. Written as DNA, the CDR3 is TGTGCCAGCAGTCCAGGACTAGCGACCAGAAATGAGCAGTTCTTC. Translated, it gives CASSPGLATRNEQFF.